The 5 T cell receptor beta chains presented below share a single source sample, sequenced in a study of T cell repertoires in ileal Crohn's disease. TCRdb's table, derived via immunoSEQ multiplex PCR, lists solely in-frame clones and lacks some. The table records about 1,800 clones, approximately 80% of them present only once. Sequenced: ileal tissue. These receptors all stem from an adult with Crohn's disease.

The rearrangement uses TRBV6-1 and TRBJ2-4; TRBD1 aligns across 7 bases. The germline gives CDR1 MNHNS, CDR2 SASEGT. The CDR3 sequence is 14 residues long. Trimming at V came to 3 bases and at J to 15 bases, leaving 14 bases not matched to a gene. Written as DNA, the CDR3 is TGTGCCAGCAGTGAGATGACAGGGACCTTTAAGAGGTACTTC. This codes for CASSEMTGTFKRYF.

This sequence joins TRBV30 and TRBJ2-3; possible D gene TRBD2, 5 bases. In germline, CDR1 is GTSNPN, CDR2 SVGIG (reference sequence). Between the trimmed V and J ends, which lost 0 bases and 11 bases, there was a span of 15 bases. The CDR3 is 13 residues long. The CDR3 DNA reads as TGTGCCTGGAGTGTACAGTTAGTCCGGGGGCAGTATTTT. It yields the protein CAWSVQLVRGQYF.

The J gene is TRBJ1-1, the V gene TRBV21-1; TRBD1 is taken as the D call from the table, unchecked against the DNA. TRBV21-1 is recorded as a pseudogene. The CDR3 loop spans 14 amino acids. The CDR3 coding sequence is TGTGCCAGGGACCGGTTACAGGGGGGCACTGAAGCTTTCTTT. Its translation: CARDRLQGGTEAFF.

V is TRBV12-2 and J is TRBJ1-5; TRBD1 is taken as the D call from the table, unchecked against the DNA. TRBV12-2 is shown as a pseudogene. The CDR3 extends over 16 amino acids. CDR3 protein: CASRLDGTGSYQPQHF. In DNA form, the CDR3 reads TGTGCAAGTCGCTTAGACGGGACAGGGTCTTATCAGCCCCAGCATTTT.

The rearrangement links TRBV6-6 to TRBJ1-5; a possible D gene is TRBD1 (6 bases). The CDR3 has 16 residues. Germline CDR1 MNHNY, CDR2 SVGAGI (reference sequence). The V and J ends lost 5 bases and 7 bases respectively, with 21 bases between them. CDR3 protein: CASSATGQASRQPQHF. In DNA, the CDR3 is TGTGCCAGCAGTGCGACGGGACAAGCCTCTCGACAGCCCCAGCATTTT.